This entry lists 19 T cell receptor beta chains sequenced from one sample in a study of post-analysis software for immune sequencing data (dated by TCRdb to 2014 to 2015). Which antigens these TCRs recognize remains unknown. Results the study describes overall, beyond this receptor: Four or five TRBV segments, including TRBV5-6, TRBV5-1 and TRBV20-1, were significantly more frequent in patients than controls.

The library was prepared using PCR. This sample was sequenced with an Illumina HiSeq 2500. To reduce PCR and sequencing biases, unique molecular identifiers were built into the TCR beta cDNA libraries. TCRdb trimmed public reads at Q25 via fastp, called clones via MiXCR and kept in-frame beta chains. Identical CDR3 protein sequences are pooled into one entry, listed with their most common genes and DNA. Counted in this sample were almost 700,000 distinct CDR3 sequences; 55% to 70% of them appeared once. In total, the top ten clones hold around 10% of the sample. The material sequenced was blood. These receptors were taken from a girl aged 2 to 9 with multiple sclerosis.

The chain has TRBV10-2 and TRBJ2-7; 8 nucleotides line up with TRBD1. The CDR3 spans 15 residues. CDR1 and CDR2 (germline): WSHSY, SAAADI. The J segment lost 3 bases and the V segment lost 2 bases, leaving 6 bases of the junction unmatched. The CDR3 loop is CASSENRGVFYEQYF. CDR3 nucleotide sequence: TGCGCCAGCAGTGAGAACAGGGGGGTCTTCTACGAGCAGTACTTC.

The rearrangement uses TRBV6-2 or TRBV6-3 and TRBJ2-1; 10 bases are a match to TRBD2. CDR3 length equals 18 residues. Germline V gene lookup returns CDR1 MNHEY and CDR2 SVGEGT. Trimming at V came to 6 bases and at J to 6 bases, leaving 17 bases not matched to a gene. Written as DNA, the CDR3 is TGTGCCAGCAGGCCATCGGGATCAAGCGGGGGGGGAAGCAATGAGCAGTTCTTC. Translated: CASRPSGSSGGGSNEQFF.

V is TRBV20-1 and J is TRBJ2-5; D is unresolved. This CDR3 is built from 12 residues. Per the germline V gene, CDR1 is DFQATT and CDR2 is SNEGSKA (reference sequence). The ends were cut back, 0 bases at V and 11 bases at J, with 13 bases in the middle. The CDR3 region is CSARDRRYLQYF. In DNA, the CDR3 is TGCAGTGCTAGAGATAGAAGGTATTTGCAGTACTTC.

The genes are TRBV20-1 and TRBJ2-7, with 9 bases lining up with TRBD2. The assigned J gene may be wrong: the sequence end matches TRBJ2-5 better. Germline V lookup: CDR1 DFQATT, CDR2 SNEGSKA (reference sequence). This CDR3 comprises 13 residues. The CDR3: CSVTAGGEETQYF. The CDR3 bases are TGCAGTGTCACTGCGGGGGGGGAAGAGACCCAGTACTTC.

This rearrangement joins TRBV12-3 or TRBV12-4 to TRBJ2-1; TRBD2 agrees at 12 bases. The CDR3 sequence is 16 residues long. J was trimmed by 8 bases and V by 1 base; bases with no gene match: 6. The CDR3 protein is CASSLGLAGVLDEQFF. CDR3 DNA: TGTGCCAGCAGTTTAGGACTAGCGGGGGTACTTGATGAGCAGTTCTTC.

The chain employs TRBV7-6 and TRBJ2-1, with 8 bases aligning to TRBD2. With V trimmed by 4 bases and J by 4 bases, 12 bases remained unmatched. In germline, CDR1 is SGHVS, CDR2 FNYEAQ. This CDR3 has 17 amino acids. CDR3 residues: CASSSSPKREFYNEQFF. CDR3 bases: TGTGCCAGCAGCTCCTCCCCCAAGCGGGAGTTTTACAATGAGCAGTTCTTC. Full variable domain (remainder filled in from reference TRBV7-6 and TRBJ2-1): GAGVSQSPRYKVTKRGQDVALRCDPISGHVSLYWYRQALGQGPEFLTYFNYEAQQDKSGLPNDRFSAERPEGSISTLTIQRTEQRDSAMYRCASSSSPKREFYNEQFFGPGTRLTVL.

This chain uses TRBV20-1 with TRBJ1-1, with D possibly matching TRBD1 (5 bases). V shed 2 bases and J shed 5 bases, with 12 bases lying between them. Germline-derived CDR1 and CDR2 are DFQATT and SNEGSKA (reference sequence). CDR3 length: 13 residues. In nucleotides, the CDR3 is TGCAGTGCTAGACCAGGGTTAGGGACTGAAGCTTTCTTT. Its protein product is CSARPGLGTEAFF.

This clonotype appeared once. J is TRBJ1-1 and V is TRBV12-3 or TRBV12-4; D remains ambiguous. With 8 bases removed from V and 7 bases from J, the gap between germline ends came to 11 bases. There are 11 residues in the CDR3. The DNA of the CDR3 is TGTGCCAGCCGGGTCTTCGATGAAGCTTTCTTT. Amino acids: CASRVFDEAFF.

This rearrangement joins TRBV10-3 to TRBJ2-7; D not certain. The CDR3 loop spans 13 amino acids. Germline V lookup: CDR1 ENHRY, CDR2 SYGVKD. The V end lost 3 bases, the J end lost 0 bases, and 6 bases lay between the germline ends. The CDR3 DNA follows: TGTGCCATCAGTGATTGGGACTCCTACGAGCAGTACTTC. Translating it yields CAISDWDSYEQYF.

This clonotype has a single count. The V and J genes are TRBV24-1 and TRBJ2-4; 7 bases align to TRBD2. Germline assignment: CDR1 KGHDR and CDR2 SFDVKD. The CDR3 is 19 amino acids. Trimming cost V 4 bases and J 0 bases; bases outside gene matches: 14. The CDR3 is CATSDSDQISGGAKNIQYF. The CDR3 DNA reads TGTGCCACCAGTGACTCCGATCAGATTTCGGGGGGAGCCAAAAACATTCAGTACTTC.

A few counts support this clonotype. J is TRBJ1-1 and V is TRBV29-1; 11 positions agree with TRBD1. The germline CDR1 and CDR2 sequences are SQVTM and ANQGSEA. Losses at the gene ends were 7 bases for V and 4 bases for J; bases not matched to a gene: 2. The CDR3 totals 12 residues. This CDR3 reads CSGTGGGTEAFF. CDR3 nucleotide sequence: TGCAGCGGGACAGGGGGCGGCACTGAAGCTTTCTTT.

The rearrangement joins TRBV7-9 to TRBJ2-3; 7 bases agree with TRBD1. Trimming at V came to 0 bases and at J to 13 bases, leaving 4 bases not matched to a gene. Germline V gene sequence: CDR1 SEHNR, CDR2 FQNEAQ (reference sequence). CDR3 length equals 12 residues. Written as DNA, the CDR3 is TGTGCCAGCAGCTTAGCCGACAGGGTAAAGTATTTT. Amino acids: CASSLADRVKYF. Full variable domain (rest looked up from reference TRBV7-9 and TRBJ2-3): DTGVSQNPRHKITKRGQNVTFRCDPISEHNRLYWYRQTLGQGPEFLTYFQNEAQLEKSRLLSDRFSAERPKGSFSTLEIQRTEQGDSAMYLCASSLADRVKYFGPGTRLTVL.

The count of this clonotype is one. J is TRBJ2-1 and V is TRBV4-1; 7 bases align to TRBD2. Germline assignment: CDR1 MGHRA and CDR2 YSYEKL. After removal of 1 base from V and 7 bases from J, the junction contained 7 bases not matched to a gene. The CDR3 loop spans 15 amino acids. CDR3 region: CASSQGGRGLNEQFF. The DNA for the CDR3 is TGCGCCAGCAGCCAAGGCGGGAGAGGGTTGAATGAGCAGTTCTTC.

The rearrangement links TRBV4-1 to TRBJ2-7; 8 bases line up with TRBD1. CDR3 length: 16 residues. Trimming took 5 bases from V and 0 from J; bases not matched to a gene: 9. Germline CDR1 and CDR2: MGHRA and YSYEKL. CDR3 sequence: CASSSPGTGNSYEQYF. CDR3 DNA: TGCGCCAGCAGCTCCCCGGGGACAGGAAACTCCTACGAGCAGTACTTC.

The rearrangement joins TRBV29-1 to TRBJ1-1; D gene uncertain. Trimming took off 2 bases at V and 5 bases at J, with 18 bases between the two ends. The CDR3 consists of 15 residues. Germline V gives CDR1 SQVTM, CDR2 ANQGSEA. CDR3 region: CSVESWVYSGTEAFF. In DNA form, the CDR3 reads TGCAGCGTTGAAAGCTGGGTGTACTCCGGGACTGAAGCTTTCTTT.

V and J are TRBV6-2 or TRBV6-3 and TRBJ1-1; D is ambiguous. There are 14 residues in the CDR3. Trimming pared 4 bases from V and 1 base from J, leaving 10 bases between. Per germline, CDR1 MNHEY and CDR2 SVGEGT. The DNA for the CDR3 is TGTGCCAGCAGTTTGTGGGCCGAGAACACTGAAGCTTTCTTT. This codes for CASSLWAENTEAFF.

This clonotype was seen more than once but under ten times. The rearrangement joins TRBV7-9 to TRBJ2-7; 7 bases align to TRBD1. The CDR3 runs 15 residues. Germline trimming cut 4 bases from V and 2 bases from J; bases unmatched to any gene: 8. Per germline, CDR1 SEHNR and CDR2 FQNEAQ (reference sequence). CDR3 nucleotide sequence: TGTGCCAGCAGCTCGGAACCGGGACAGACCTACGAGCAGTACTTC. Translating it yields CASSSEPGQTYEQYF.

The J gene is TRBJ2-1, the V gene TRBV7-2; D gene ambiguous. V lost 4 bases, J lost 10 bases, and 14 bases lay in between. CDR3 length: 13 residues. In germline, CDR1 is SGHTA, CDR2 FQGNSA. Here the CDR3 DNA reads TGTGCCAGCAGCTCAGGCGACCTCAGGGAGCAGTTCTTC. It encodes CASSSGDLREQFF.

This rearrangement joins TRBV5-1 to TRBJ1-5; D not certain. V gave up 0 bases and J gave up 5 bases, with 9 bases separating them. This CDR3 contains 14 residues. CDR1 and CDR2 (germline): SGHRS, YFSETQ. The CDR3 spells CASSLDSEYQPQHF. Here the CDR3 DNA reads TGCGCCAGCAGCTTGGATTCCGAATATCAGCCCCAGCATTTT.